Sequencing of this TCR beta chain was carried out in a study of Graves' ophthalmopathy and Graves' hyperthyroidism. V dropped 5 bases and J dropped 0; count of bases not matched to a gene: 3. CDR3 length: 14 residues. Per the germline V gene, CDR1 is MDHEN and CDR2 is SYDVKM. This clonotype showed up many times. The authors amplified TCR beta CDR3 regions, and they did so from RNA transcripts for repertoire sequencing. Second-round multiplex PCR came after first-round RT-PCR with HTBI primers. TCRdb reanalysed the multiplex PCR reads using MiXCR and keeps one entry per CDR3 protein. The repertoire includes 210,000 or so distinct CDR3 sequences, 25% to 35% of them detected once, and 9.1% sits in the top ten.

The chain joins TRBV28 to TRBJ1-2; 7 bases fit TRBD1. This TCR came from a man aged 45-65 years with Graves' ophthalmopathy. The sample was peripheral blood. The CDR3 bases are TGTGCCAGCAGTCCGGGACAGTCTAACTATGGCTACACCTTC. Translation gives CASSPGQSNYGYTF.